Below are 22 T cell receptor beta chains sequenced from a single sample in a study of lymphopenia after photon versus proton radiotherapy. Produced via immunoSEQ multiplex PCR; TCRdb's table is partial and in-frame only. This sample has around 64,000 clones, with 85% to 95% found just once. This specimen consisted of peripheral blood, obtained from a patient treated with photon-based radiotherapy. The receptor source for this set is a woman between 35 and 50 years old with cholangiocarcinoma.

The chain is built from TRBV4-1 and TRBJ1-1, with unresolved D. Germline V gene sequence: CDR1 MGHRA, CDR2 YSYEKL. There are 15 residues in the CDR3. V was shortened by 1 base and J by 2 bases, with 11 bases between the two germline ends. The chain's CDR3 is CASSQVLSVNTEAFF. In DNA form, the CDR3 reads TGCGCCAGCAGCCAAGTACTTTCGGTAAACACTGAAGCTTTCTTT.

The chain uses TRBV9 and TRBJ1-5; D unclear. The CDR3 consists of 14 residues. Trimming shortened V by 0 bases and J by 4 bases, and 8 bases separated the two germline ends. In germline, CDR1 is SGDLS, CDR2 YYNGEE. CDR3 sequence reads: CASSVGVPNQPQHF. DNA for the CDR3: TGTGCCAGCAGCGTAGGAGTGCCTAATCAGCCCCAGCATTTT.

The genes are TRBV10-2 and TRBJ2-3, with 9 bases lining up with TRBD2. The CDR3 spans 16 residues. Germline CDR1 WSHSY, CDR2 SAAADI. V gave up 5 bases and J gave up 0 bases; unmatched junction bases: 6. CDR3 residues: CASSSRTSGSTDTQYF. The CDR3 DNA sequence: TGCGCCAGCAGTTCCCGAACTAGCGGGAGCACAGATACGCAGTATTTT.

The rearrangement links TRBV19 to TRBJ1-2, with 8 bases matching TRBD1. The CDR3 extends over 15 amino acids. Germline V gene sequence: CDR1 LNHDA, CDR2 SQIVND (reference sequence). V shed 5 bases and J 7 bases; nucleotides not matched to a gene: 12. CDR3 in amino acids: CASSYSPRGLGGYTF. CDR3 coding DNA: TGTGCCAGTAGTTACTCTCCCAGGGGGCTCGGTGGCTACACCTTC. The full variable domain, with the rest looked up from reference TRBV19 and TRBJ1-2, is DGGITQSPKYLFRKEGQNVTLSCEQNLNHDAMYWYRQDPGQGLRLIYYSQIVNDFQKGDIAEGYSVSREKKESFPLTVTSAQKNPTAFYLCASSYSPRGLGGYTFGSGTRLTVV.

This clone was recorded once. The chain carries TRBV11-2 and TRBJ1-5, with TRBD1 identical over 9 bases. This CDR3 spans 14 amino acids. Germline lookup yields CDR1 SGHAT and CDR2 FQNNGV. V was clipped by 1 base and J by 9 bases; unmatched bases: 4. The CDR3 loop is CASSLGGTGRPQHF. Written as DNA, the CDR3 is TGTGCCAGCAGCTTAGGGGGGACAGGGCGGCCCCAGCATTTT.

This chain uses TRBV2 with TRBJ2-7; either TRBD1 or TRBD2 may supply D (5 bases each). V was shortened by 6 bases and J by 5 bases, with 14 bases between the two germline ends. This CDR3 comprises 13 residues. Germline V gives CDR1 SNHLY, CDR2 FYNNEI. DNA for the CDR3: TGTGCCAGCAGGAGGGGATTGCAGAACGAGCAGTACTTC. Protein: CASRRGLQNEQYF.

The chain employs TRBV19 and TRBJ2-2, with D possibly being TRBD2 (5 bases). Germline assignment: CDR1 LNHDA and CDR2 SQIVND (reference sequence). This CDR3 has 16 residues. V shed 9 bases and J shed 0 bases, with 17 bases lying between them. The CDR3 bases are TGTGCCAGCACAAGAGGGAAGGGAGCGAACACCGGGGAGCTGTTTTTT. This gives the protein CASTRGKGANTGELFF. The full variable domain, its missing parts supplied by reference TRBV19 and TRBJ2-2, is DGGITQSPKYLFRKEGQNVTLSCEQNLNHDAMYWYRQDPGQGLRLIYYSQIVNDFQKGDIAEGYSVSREKKESFPLTVTSAQKNPTAFYLCASTRGKGANTGELFFGEGSRLTVL.

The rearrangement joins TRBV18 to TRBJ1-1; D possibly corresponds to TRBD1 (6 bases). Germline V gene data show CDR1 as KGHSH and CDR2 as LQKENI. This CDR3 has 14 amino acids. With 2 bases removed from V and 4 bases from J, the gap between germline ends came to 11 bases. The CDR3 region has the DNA TGTGCCAGCTCACCAATGGGGGCGGGCACTGAAGCTTTCTTT. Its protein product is CASSPMGAGTEAFF.

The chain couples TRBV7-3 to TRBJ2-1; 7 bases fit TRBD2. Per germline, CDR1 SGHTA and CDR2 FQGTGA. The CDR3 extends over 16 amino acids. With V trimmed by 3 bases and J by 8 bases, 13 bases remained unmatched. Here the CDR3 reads CASSFSPGPGRDEQFF. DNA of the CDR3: TGTGCCAGCAGCTTTTCCCCGGGACCGGGGAGGGATGAGCAGTTCTTC.

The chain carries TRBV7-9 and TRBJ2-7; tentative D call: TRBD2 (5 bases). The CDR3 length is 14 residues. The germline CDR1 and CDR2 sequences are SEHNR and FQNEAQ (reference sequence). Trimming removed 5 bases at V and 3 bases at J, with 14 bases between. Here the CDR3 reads CASSPPRGYYEQYF. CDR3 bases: TGTGCCAGCAGCCCCCCCCGAGGGTACTACGAGCAGTACTTC.

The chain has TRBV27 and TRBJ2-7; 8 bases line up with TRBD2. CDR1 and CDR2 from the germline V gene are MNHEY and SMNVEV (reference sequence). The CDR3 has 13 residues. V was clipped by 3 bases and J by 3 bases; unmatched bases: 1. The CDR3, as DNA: TGTGCCAGCAGTTTGGGGACTAGCTACGAGCAGTACTTC. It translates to CASSLGTSYEQYF.

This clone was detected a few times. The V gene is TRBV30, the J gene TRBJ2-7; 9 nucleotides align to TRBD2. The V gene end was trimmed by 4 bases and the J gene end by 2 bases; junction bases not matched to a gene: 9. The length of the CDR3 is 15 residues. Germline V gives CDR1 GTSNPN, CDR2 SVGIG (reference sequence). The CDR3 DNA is TGTGCCTGGAAACAACAGGCTAGCGGGGCCTACGAGCAGTACTTC. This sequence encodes CAWKQQASGAYEQYF.

CDR3 sequence (DNA): TGCAGCGTTGGTCGGGAGGGGGTGATCCAAGAGACCCAGTACTTC. Encoded protein: CSVGREGVIQETQYF. The chain carries TRBV29-1 and TRBJ2-5, with 8 nucleotides matching TRBD2. Trimming took 4 bases from V and 1 from J; bases not matched to a gene: 8. The CDR3 spans 15 residues. CDR1 is SQVTM, CDR2 ANQGSEA, per germline.

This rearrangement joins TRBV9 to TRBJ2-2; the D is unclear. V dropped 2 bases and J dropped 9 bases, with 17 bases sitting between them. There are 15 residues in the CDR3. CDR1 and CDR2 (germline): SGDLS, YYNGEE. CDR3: CASSVDLVPSRELFF. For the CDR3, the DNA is TGTGCCAGCAGCGTCGACCTCGTACCCTCGCGGGAGCTGTTTTTT.

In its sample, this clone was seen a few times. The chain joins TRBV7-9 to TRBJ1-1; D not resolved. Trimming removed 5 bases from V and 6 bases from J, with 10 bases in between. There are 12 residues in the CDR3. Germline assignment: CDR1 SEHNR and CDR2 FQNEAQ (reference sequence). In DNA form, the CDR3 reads TGTGCCAGCAGCCACTCCGGCTCTGAAGCTTTCTTT. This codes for CASSHSGSEAFF.

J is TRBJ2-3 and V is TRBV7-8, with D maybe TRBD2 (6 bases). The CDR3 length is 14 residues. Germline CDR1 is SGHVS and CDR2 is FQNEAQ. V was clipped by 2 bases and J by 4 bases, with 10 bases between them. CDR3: CASSLTASADTQYF. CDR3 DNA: TGTGCCAGCAGCTTAACGGCTAGCGCAGATACGCAGTATTTT.

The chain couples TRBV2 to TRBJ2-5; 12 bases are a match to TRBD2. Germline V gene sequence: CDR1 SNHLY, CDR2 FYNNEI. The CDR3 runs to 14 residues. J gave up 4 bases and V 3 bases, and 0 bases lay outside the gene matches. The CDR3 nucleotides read TGTGCCAGCAGTGAGGGACTAGCGGGAGAGACCCAGTACTTC. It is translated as CASSEGLAGETQYF.

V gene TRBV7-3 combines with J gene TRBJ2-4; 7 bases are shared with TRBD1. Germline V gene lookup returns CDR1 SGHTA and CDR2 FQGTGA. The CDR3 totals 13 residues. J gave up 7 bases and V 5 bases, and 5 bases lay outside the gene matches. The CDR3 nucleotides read TGTGCCAGCAGCATGGACAGGAAGAACATTCAGTACTTC. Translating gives CASSMDRKNIQYF.

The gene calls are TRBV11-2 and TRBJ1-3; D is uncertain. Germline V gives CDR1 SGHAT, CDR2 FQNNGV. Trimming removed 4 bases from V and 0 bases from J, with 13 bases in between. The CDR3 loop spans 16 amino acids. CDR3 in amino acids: CASSSVIGHSGNTIYF. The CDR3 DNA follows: TGTGCCAGCAGCTCCGTTATTGGGCACTCTGGAAACACCATATATTTT.

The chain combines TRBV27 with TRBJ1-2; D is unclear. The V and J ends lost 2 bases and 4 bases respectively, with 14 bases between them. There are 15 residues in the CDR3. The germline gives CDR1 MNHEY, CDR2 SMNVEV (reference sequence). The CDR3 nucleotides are TGTGCCAGCAGTTTAAGTACGGGTGGGAGCTATGGCTACACCTTC. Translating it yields CASSLSTGGSYGYTF.

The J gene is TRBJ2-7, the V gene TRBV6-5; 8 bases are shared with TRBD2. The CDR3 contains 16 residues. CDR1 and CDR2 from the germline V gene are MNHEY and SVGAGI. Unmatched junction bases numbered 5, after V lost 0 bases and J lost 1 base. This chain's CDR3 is CASSYSTSGSSYEQYF. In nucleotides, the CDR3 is TGTGCCAGCAGTTACTCTACTAGCGGTTCATCCTACGAGCAGTACTTC.

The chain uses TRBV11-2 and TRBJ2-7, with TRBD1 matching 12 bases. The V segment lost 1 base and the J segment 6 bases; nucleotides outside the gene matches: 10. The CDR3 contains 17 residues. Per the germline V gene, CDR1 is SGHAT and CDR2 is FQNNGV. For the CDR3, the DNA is TGTGCCAGCAGCTTAGTTAGCGGGACAGGGGGCAAGGGCGAGCAGTACTTC. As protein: CASSLVSGTGGKGEQYF. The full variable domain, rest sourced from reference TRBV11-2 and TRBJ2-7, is EAGVAQSPRYKIIEKRQSVAFWCNPISGHATLYWYQQILGQGPKLLIQFQNNGVVDDSQLPKDRFSAERLKGVDSTLKIQPAKLEDSAVYLCASSLVSGTGGKGEQYFGPGTRLTVT.